These T cell receptor beta chains were read from a single sample in a study of T cell repertoires in cytomegalovirus infection. Their antigens are not known. In TCRdb, the reads were re-called with MiXCR into one record per CDR3 protein. In the table there are about a million distinct CDR3 sequences, roughly 30% of which are singletons. The sequencing here drew on cultured CD8+ T cells from PBMCs, taken from culture after CMV antigen stimulation. These TCRs come from a human donor in good health (CMV status not recorded). Some clones in this sample may be carry-over from other donors' samples. Each CDR3 is given with its conserved first and last residue. D genes are given only for firm matches. Clone sizes are given selectively: once, few, many, or a class where the clone is expanded.

J: TRBJ2-3; V: TRBV7-2; size: many; D: TRBD2; CDR3: CASSLNQRGRLDTQYF; DNA: TGTGCCAGCAGCTTAAATCAGCGGGGGCGGCTAGATACGCAGTATTTT
J: TRBJ2-3; V: TRBV13; size: .; D: .; CDR3: CASSSRRGGGPPNTQYF; DNA: TGTGCCAGCAGCTCCAGGCGGGGTGGGGGCCCCCCAAATACGCAGTATTTT
J: TRBJ1-2; V: TRBV4-2; size: few; D: TRBD1; CDR3: CASSQSTGDYGYTF; DNA: TGTGCCAGCAGCCAGTCGACAGGGGACTATGGCTACACCTTC
J: TRBJ2-3; V: TRBV15; size: .; D: TRBD2; CDR3: CATKSGGQSTDTQYF; DNA: TGTGCCACCAAGAGCGGGGGTCAAAGCACAGATACGCAGTATTTT
J: TRBJ1-4; V: TRBV6-6; size: few; D: .; CDR3: CASSYGGTENEKLFF; DNA: TGTGCCAGCAGTTACGGCGGGACTGAGAATGAAAAACTGTTTTTT
J: TRBJ1-2; V: TRBV19; size: .; D: .; CDR3: CASSPSVGNYGYTF; DNA: TGTGCCAGTAGTCCTTCAGTCGGGAACTATGGCTACACCTTC
J: TRBJ1-5; V: TRBV5-6; size: .; D: .; CDR3: CASSSVYSNQPQHF; DNA: TGTGCCAGCAGCTCGGTTTATAGCAATCAGCCCCAGCATTTT
J: TRBJ2-1; V: TRBV6-6; size: .; D: .; CDR3: CASCYGGNEQFF; DNA: TGTGCCAGCTGTTACGGGGGCAATGAGCAGTTCTTC
J: TRBJ1-2; V: TRBV15; size: .; D: .; CDR3: CATSPGFRNYGYTF; DNA: TGTGCCACCAGCCCCGGGTTTCGTAACTATGGCTACACCTTC
J: TRBJ1-6; V: TRBV11-2; size: few; D: TRBD1; CDR3: CASSLAGDRDSPLHF; DNA: TGTGCCAGCAGCTTAGCGGGGGACAGGGACTCACCCCTCCACTTT
J: TRBJ2-1; V: TRBV7-3; size: .; D: .; CDR3: CASSSMGTEQFF; DNA: TGTGCCAGCAGCTCGATGGGGACGGAGCAGTTCTTC
J: TRBJ2-1; V: TRBV6-2/TRBV6-3; size: .; D: TRBD2; CDR3: CASSYLPLAGGSNEQFF; DNA: TGTGCCAGCAGTTACCTCCCCCTAGCGGGGGGGAGCAATGAGCAGTTCTTC
J: TRBJ1-1; V: TRBV7-9; size: .; D: TRBD1; CDR3: CASSPRTGGAEAFF; DNA: TGTGCCAGCAGCCCCCGGACAGGGGGAGCTGAAGCTTTCTTT
J: TRBJ1-1; V: TRBV27; size: once; D: .; CDR3: CASSLNEWTEAFF; DNA: TGTGCCAGCAGTTTAAACGAATGGACTGAAGCTTTCTTT
J: TRBJ1-1; V: TRBV7-9; size: few; D: TRBD1; CDR3: CASSQSRDRGRHLVNTEAFF; DNA: TGTGCCAGCAGCCAGTCCCGGGACAGGGGGCGGCACCTCGTGAACACTGAAGCTTTCTTT
J: TRBJ2-1; V: TRBV12-3/TRBV12-4; size: .; D: .; CDR3: CASSLIAENEQFF; DNA: TGTGCCAGCAGTTTAATTGCGGAAAATGAGCAGTTCTTC
J: TRBJ2-1; V: TRBV11-1; size: .; D: .; CDR3: CASTTSDNEQFF; DNA: TGTGCCAGCACCACTTCAGACAATGAGCAGTTCTTC
J: TRBJ1-1; V: TRBV6-1; size: few; D: .; CDR3: CASSPVRQAHTEAFF; DNA: TGTGCCAGCAGTCCCGTAAGACAGGCCCACACTGAAGCTTTCTTT
J: TRBJ1-1; V: TRBV27; size: few; D: .; CDR3: CASRAGMTEAFF; DNA: TGTGCCAGCAGGGCAGGGATGACTGAAGCTTTCTTT
J: TRBJ2-7; V: TRBV27; size: few; D: TRBD1; CDR3: CASSLGRGQEQYF; DNA: TGTGCCAGCAGTTTGGGCAGGGGGCAAGAGCAGTACTTC
J: TRBJ2-5; V: TRBV12-5; size: .; D: .; CDR3: CASGLVYQGQETQYF; DNA: TGTGCTAGTGGTTTGGTATACCAGGGACAAGAGACCCAGTACTTC
J: TRBJ2-7; V: TRBV15; size: .; D: TRBD2; CDR3: CATSRDSGRGFEYF; DNA: TGTGCCACCAGCAGGGATAGCGGGAGGGGATTTGAGTACTTC
J: TRBJ2-3; V: TRBV6-6; size: .; D: .; CDR3: CASSPDIPSTDTQYF; DNA: TGTGCCAGCAGCCCAGACATCCCTAGCACAGATACGCAGTATTTT
J: TRBJ2-3; V: TRBV12-3/TRBV12-4; size: many; D: .; CDR3: CASSFDSLGRDTQYF; DNA: TGTGCCAGCAGTTTTGACTCCCTGGGCCGAGATACGCAGTATTTT
J: TRBJ2-7; V: TRBV2; size: .; D: TRBD1; CDR3: CASSGTGASYEQYF; DNA: TGTGCCAGCAGTGGCACAGGGGCGAGCTACGAGCAGTACTTC
J: TRBJ2-1; V: TRBV2; size: .; D: .; CDR3: CATGRDKNNEQFF; DNA: TGTGCCACCGGACGAGACAAGAACAATGAGCAGTTCTTC
J: TRBJ2-1; V: TRBV7-9; size: .; D: .; CDR3: CVSSLELRQGTYNEQFF; DNA: TGTGTCAGCAGCTTAGAGTTAAGGCAGGGAACATACAATGAGCAGTTCTTC
J: TRBJ2-1; V: TRBV5-6; size: few; D: TRBD2; CDR3: CASSDLAGDSSSSYNEQFF; DNA: TGTGCCAGCAGCGACTTAGCGGGGGATTCATCGAGCTCCTACAATGAGCAGTTCTTC
J: TRBJ1-1; V: TRBV4-1; size: .; D: .; CDR3: CASSLQLNSFNNAEAFF; DNA: TGCGCCAGCAGCCTCCAACTTAACAGTTTTAATAACGCTGAAGCTTTCTTT
J: TRBJ1-5; V: TRBV13; size: .; D: TRBD1; CDR3: CASSSAGGEPQHF; DNA: TGTGCCAGCAGCTCCGCAGGGGGCGAGCCCCAGCATTTT
J: TRBJ2-5; V: TRBV6-5; size: .; D: .; CDR3: CASSLRETETQYF; DNA: TGTGCCAGCAGTTTAAGGGAAACAGAGACCCAGTACTTC
J: TRBJ1-5; V: TRBV7-8; size: .; D: TRBD1; CDR3: CASSSGQGWQPQHF; DNA: TGTGCCAGCAGCTCGGGACAGGGGTGGCAGCCCCAGCATTTT
J: TRBJ1-1; V: TRBV20-1; size: .; D: .; CDR3: CSAQRRRFF; DNA: TGCAGTGCTCAGAGGAGGAGGTTCTTT
J: TRBJ2-5; V: TRBV4-1; size: few; D: .; CDR3: CASSQFSPETETQYF; DNA: TGCGCCAGCAGCCAATTTAGTCCCGAGACGGAGACCCAGTACTTC
J: TRBJ2-7; V: TRBV2; size: few; D: .; CDR3: CAGTRDSSYEQYF; DNA: TGTGCCGGAACGCGGGACAGTTCCTACGAGCAGTACTTC
J: TRBJ2-2; V: TRBV9; size: .; D: TRBD2; CDR3: CASSVRTSGDGELFF; DNA: TGTGCCAGCAGCGTTAGGACTAGCGGAGACGGGGAGCTGTTTTTT
J: TRBJ2-1; V: TRBV7-8; size: once; D: .; CDR3: CASSFGASYKEQFF; DNA: TGTGCCAGCAGCTTCGGGGCTTCCTACAAAGAGCAGTTCTTC
J: TRBJ1-5; V: TRBV28; size: .; D: .; CDR3: CASMASNQPQHF; DNA: TGTGCCAGCATGGCTAGCAATCAGCCCCAGCATTTT
J: TRBJ1-1; V: TRBV5-5; size: few; D: .; CDR3: CASSLAVLPIMGAEAFF; DNA: TGTGCCAGCAGCTTGGCCGTACTTCCGATCATGGGCGCTGAAGCTTTCTTT
J: TRBJ2-5; V: TRBV27; size: .; D: .; CDR3: CATSQGSQETQYF; DNA: TGTGCCACCTCACAGGGTTCCCAAGAGACCCAGTACTTC
J: TRBJ2-1; V: TRBV4-2; size: .; D: TRBD1; CDR3: CVSSPGTGRRNEQFF; DNA: TGTGTCAGCAGCCCAGGGACAGGGAGAAGGAACGAGCAGTTCTTC
J: TRBJ2-5; V: TRBV20-1; size: .; D: .; CDR3: CSATPPPTDLETQYF; DNA: TGCAGTGCTACACCGCCCCCGACAGACCTGGAGACCCAGTACTTC
J: TRBJ1-4; V: TRBV4-1; size: few; D: .; CDR3: CASSQDQIATNEKLFF; DNA: TGCGCCAGCAGCCAAGATCAGATTGCAACTAATGAAAAACTGTTTTTT
J: TRBJ1-1; V: TRBV4-1; size: .; D: .; CDR3: CASSQAWGRVRAEAFF; DNA: TGCGCCAGCAGCCAAGCATGGGGCAGGGTGAGGGCTGAAGCTTTCTTT
J: TRBJ2-2; V: TRBV15; size: .; D: TRBD2; CDR3: CATRGRGTGELFF; DNA: TGTGCCACCCGCGGGAGGGGCACCGGGGAGCTGTTTTTT
J: TRBJ2-1; V: TRBV7-9; size: .; D: TRBD2; CDR3: CASSFRLAGDYNEQFF; DNA: TGTGCCAGCAGCTTTAGACTAGCGGGGGATTACAATGAGCAGTTCTTC
J: TRBJ1-2; V: TRBV15; size: .; D: .; CDR3: CATSSGHRLFRGYTF; DNA: TGTGCCACCAGCAGTGGACACAGGCTGTTTAGAGGCTACACCTTC
J: TRBJ2-7; V: TRBV4-1; size: .; D: .; CDR3: CASSPPGNTGSYEQYF; DNA: TGCGCCAGCAGCCCACCCGGGAATACGGGAAGCTACGAGCAGTACTTC
J: TRBJ2-7; V: TRBV12-3/TRBV12-4; size: many; D: .; CDR3: CASSLRDGSYEQYF; DNA: TGTGCCAGCAGTTTAAGGGACGGCTCCTACGAGCAGTACTTC
J: TRBJ2-7; V: TRBV6-1; size: .; D: .; CDR3: CASSEAAVSSYEQYF; DNA: TGTGCCAGCAGTGAAGCGGCGGTGAGCTCCTACGAGCAGTACTTC
J: TRBJ2-1; V: TRBV6-4; size: .; D: .; CDR3: CASSDSPGANEQFF; DNA: TGTGCCAGCAGTGACTCCCCAGGGGCCAATGAGCAGTTCTTC
J: TRBJ2-2; V: TRBV7-6; size: many; D: TRBD1; CDR3: CASSFKGQVNTGELFF; DNA: TGTGCCAGCAGCTTCAAAGGACAGGTGAACACCGGGGAGCTGTTTTTT
J: TRBJ1-2; V: TRBV6-1; size: few; D: TRBD1; CDR3: CASHRGQGYGYTF; DNA: TGTGCCAGCCATCGCGGACAGGGGTATGGCTACACCTTC